This T cell receptor (beta chain) was observed in a study of CXCR3-negative and CXCR3-positive naive CD8 T cells. 5' RACE with UMI labels generated the TRB cDNA libraries. TCRdb reprocessed the 5' RACE reads; each CDR3 protein has one entry and no DNA is given. The sample holds approximately 53,000 distinct CDR3 sequences. The CDR3 runs 13 residues. CDR1 is MNHEY and CDR2 is SVGAGI in the germline V gene. The clonotype originates from a human donor in good health. Some clones in this sample may be carry-over from other donors' samples. The sequencing input was memory CD8+ T cells from blood. The chain links TRBV6-5 to TRBJ1-1. This chain's CDR3 is CASSYDLIAEAFF.